A single sample is the source of the 28 T cell receptor beta chains below, sequenced in a study of breast tumors, draining lymph nodes, adjacent tissues. The lymph nodes were axillary draining lymph nodes from breast cancer patients. TCRdb processed the multiplex PCR reads anew with MiXCR; each CDR3 protein has one entry. The sample has fewer than 140,000 distinct CDR3 sequences; less than 40% are singletons. The sample comprised axillary lymph node tissue. These receptors came from a female donor with breast cancer. Some clones in this sample may be carry-over from other donors' samples.

A word on this clonotype: This may stem from a read error, because a much larger clone lies one nucleotide away. CDR3 bases: TGCGCCGGCAGCTTGCAGGGAAGACGGGACAAACTGTTTTTT. Translating gives CAGSLQGRRDKLFF. This sequence joins TRBV5-1 and TRBJ1-4; tentatively, D is TRBD1 (5 bases). This CDR3 is 14 amino acids long. Germline values: CDR1 SGHRS, CDR2 YFSETQ.

This clonotype has a count of ten or more. The chain links TRBV4-3 to TRBJ1-5; tentative D call: TRBD1 (5 bases). CDR3 length: 15 amino acids. The germline V gene encodes CDR1 LGHNA and CDR2 YSLEER. Trimming stripped 2 bases from V and 4 bases from J, with 12 bases between. CDR3 sequence: CASSQHRDVNQPQHF. The CDR3 DNA sequence: TGCGCCAGCAGCCAACACCGGGACGTTAATCAGCCCCAGCATTTT.

This clonotype was recorded many times. CDR3 loop: CASGAEQGGGSNYGYTF. In DNA form, the CDR3 reads TGTGCCAGCGGCGCGGAACAGGGTGGGGGTTCTAACTATGGCTACACCTTC. The rearrangement links TRBV9 to TRBJ1-2; maybe TRBD1 (6 bases). V was pared by 7 bases and J by 0 bases, with 22 bases between. Germline values: CDR1 SGDLS, CDR2 YYNGEE. This CDR3 has 17 amino acids.

A remark on this clonotype: This may be a read error: a much more frequent sequence differs by one nucleotide. The genes are TRBV7-9 and TRBJ2-1, with 9 bases fitting TRBD2. Unmatched junction bases numbered 14, after V lost 0 bases and J lost 8 bases. The germline gives CDR1 SEHNR, CDR2 FQNEAQ (reference sequence). The CDR3 has 18 residues. The CDR3 here is CASSLAVVAGGLRHEQFF. The CDR3 DNA reads as TGTGCCAGCAGCTTAGCGGTCGTCGCGGGAGGGCTACGACATGAGCAGTTCTTC.

This clonotype was counted ten times or more. The chain is built from TRBV7-9 and TRBJ1-4, with D perhaps TRBD1 (5 bases). The V gene lost 5 bases and the J gene lost 8 bases, with 24 bases spanning the gap. The CDR3 is 17 residues long. Germline V CDR1 and CDR2: SEHNR, FQNEAQ (reference sequence). The CDR3 is CASSLGKGYSDGEKLFF. The CDR3 nucleotides read TGTGCCAGCAGCCTGGGAAAGGGGTACTCAGACGGGGAAAAACTGTTTTTT. The full variable domain, with the rest looked up from reference TRBV7-9 and TRBJ1-4, is DTGVSQNPRHKITKRGQNVTFRCDPISEHNRLYWYRQTLGQGPEFLTYFQNEAQLEKSRLLSDRFSAERPKGSFSTLEIQRTEQGDSAMYLCASSLGKGYSDGEKLFFGSGTQLSVL.

This clonotype was recorded at least ten times. V and J are TRBV19 and TRBJ1-2, with 12 bases that match TRBD1. Germline trimming cut 5 bases from V and 2 bases from J; bases unmatched to any gene: 9. The CDR3 extends over 17 amino acids. The germline gives CDR1 LNHDA, CDR2 SQIVND (reference sequence). The CDR3 spells CASSPYTGQGANYGYTF. The CDR3 nucleotides are TGTGCCAGTAGTCCATATACGGGACAGGGGGCGAACTATGGCTACACCTTC.

This clonotype was observed at least ten times. A clone one base away is much larger, so this may be a read error. CDR3 sequence: CAIAGGESNEKLFF. The CDR3, as DNA: TGTGCCATCGCGGGGGGAGAATCAAATGAAAAACTGTTTTTT. This sequence joins TRBV10-3 and TRBJ1-4, with D perhaps matching TRBD1 (5 bases). The germline gives CDR1 ENHRY, CDR2 SYGVKD. CDR3 length equals 14 residues. V lost 8 bases to trimming and J lost 5 bases, with 15 bases between them.

Points on this clonotype: Given a much more abundant clone one base away, this may be a read error. The chain uses TRBV11-2 and TRBJ2-2; 9 bases line up with TRBD2. CDR1 is SGHAT, CDR2 FQNNGV, per germline. The CDR3 consists of 15 residues. Losses at the gene ends were 5 bases for V and 8 bases for J; bases not matched to a gene: 9. The CDR3, as DNA: TGTGCCAGCAGCCCCTGGACTAGCGCTCCGGGGGAGCTGTTTTTT. Encoded protein: CASSPWTSAPGELFF.

This clonotype was detected ten times or more. The chain carries TRBV6-5 and TRBJ2-2; 8 positions match TRBD2. The ends lost 6 bases at V and 6 bases at J; junction bases unmatched: 6. Germline CDR1 is MNHEY and CDR2 is SVGAGI. This CDR3 contains 14 residues. CDR3 sequence (DNA): TGTGCCAGCAGACCGGGACTAGAGGCCGGGGAGCTGTTTTTT. It is translated as CASRPGLEAGELFF.

The rearrangement uses TRBV6-1 and TRBJ1-2; possibly TRBD1 for D (5 bases). Germline CDR1 reads MNHNS; CDR2 reads SASEGT. The CDR3 is made up of 12 amino acids. V lost 8 bases to trimming and J lost 7 bases, with 14 bases between them. The CDR3 region has the DNA TGTGCCAGCGGGGAAGGGGCGCGTGGCTACACCTTC. Amino acids: CASGEGARGYTF.

This chain uses TRBV7-3 with TRBJ2-5, with 11 bases lining up with TRBD2. Per germline, CDR1 SGHTA and CDR2 FQGTGA. Losses at the gene ends were 5 bases for V and 1 base for J; bases not matched to a gene: 6. This CDR3 is 16 amino acids long. The CDR3 nucleotides read TGTGCCAGCAGCCGGAGCGGACTAGCGGGCCAAGAGACCCAGTACTTC. Its translation: CASSRSGLAGQETQYF.

This clonotype was counted ten times or more. V usage is TRBV7-8 and J usage is TRBJ2-7; D ambiguous. CDR3 size: 16 residues. The V end was cut by 1 base, the J end by 0 bases, with 13 bases between. The germline V gene encodes CDR1 SGHVS and CDR2 FQNEAQ. This CDR3 reads CASSLGFPRSSYEQYF. In nucleotides, the CDR3 is TGTGCCAGCAGCTTAGGTTTTCCCAGGAGCTCCTACGAGCAGTACTTC.

This clonotype was observed once. The CDR3 DNA reads TGTGCCAGTAGTCCGGGACTAGCGGATTACGAGCAGTACTTC. It translates to CASSPGLADYEQYF. This chain connects TRBV19 to TRBJ2-7; 11 nucleotides agree with TRBD2. The CDR3 consists of 14 residues. V gave up 5 bases and J gave up 4 bases; unmatched junction bases: 4. CDR1 is LNHDA and CDR2 is SQIVND in the germline V gene (reference sequence). The full variable domain, with the rest looked up from reference TRBV19 and TRBJ2-7, is DGGITQSPKYLFRKEGQNVTLSCEQNLNHDAMYWYRQDPGQGLRLIYYSQIVNDFQKGDIAEGYSVSREKKESFPLTVTSAQKNPTAFYLCASSPGLADYEQYFGPGTRLTVT.

The chain recombines TRBV5-1 with TRBJ2-7; tentatively, D is TRBD1 (6 bases). The CDR3 has 14 residues. Per germline, CDR1 SGHRS and CDR2 YFSETQ. Trimming stripped 2 bases from V and 6 bases from J, with 15 bases between. CDR3 sequence: CASSFTPGQPEQYF. In DNA, the CDR3 is TGCGCCAGCAGCTTTACTCCGGGACAACCCGAGCAGTACTTC.

This clonotype was seen only a few times. A much more abundant neighbour one base away suggests this may be a read error. The chain combines TRBV7-2 with TRBJ2-5; 7 positions agree with TRBD1. This CDR3 has 15 residues. Looked up from germline, CDR1 is SGHTA and CDR2 is FQGNSA. In DNA form, the CDR3 reads TGTGCCAGCAGTCGAAGAAACAGGGGTCAAGAGACCCAGCACTTC. This codes for CASSRRNRGQETQHF.

This sequence joins TRBV19 and TRBJ1-3; the D is unclear. With 3 bases removed from V and 1 base from J, the gap between germline ends came to 1 base. Germline CDR1 LNHDA, CDR2 SQIVND (reference sequence). The CDR3 consists of 12 residues. The CDR3 loop reads CASSMSGNTIYF. As DNA, the CDR3 is TGTGCCAGTAGTATGTCTGGAAACACCATATATTTT. The full variable domain, with the rest looked up from reference TRBV19 and TRBJ1-3, is DGGITQSPKYLFRKEGQNVTLSCEQNLNHDAMYWYRQDPGQGLRLIYYSQIVNDFQKGDIAEGYSVSREKKESFPLTVTSAQKNPTAFYLCASSMSGNTIYFGEGSWLTVV.

The table lists this clonotype with a count of one. CDR3 in amino acids: CASSLSHWEEQFF. As DNA, the CDR3 is TGTGCCAGCAGTTTGTCTCATTGGGAGGAGCAGTTCTTC. The V and J genes are TRBV27 and TRBJ2-1, with TRBD2 as a possible D gene (5 bases). This CDR3 has 13 residues. Germline assignment: CDR1 MNHEY and CDR2 SMNVEV (reference sequence). Deletions cut 3 bases from V and 10 bases from J, with 13 bases between.

The CDR3 protein is CSGMGPGNNSKGPQYF. The CDR3, as DNA: TGCAGCGGTATGGGACCCGGGAACAATTCCAAGGGACCCCAGTACTTC. The chain is built from TRBV29-1 and TRBJ2-5, with D possibly called TRBD1 or TRBD2 (5 bases each). V was trimmed by 7 bases and J by 9 bases, leaving 30 bases between them. Germline loops: CDR1 SQVTM, CDR2 ANQGSEA. The CDR3 consists of 16 residues.

This clonotype was picked up many times. The rearrangement uses TRBV20-1 and TRBJ2-2; no clear D gene. There are 15 residues in the CDR3. Per germline, CDR1 DFQATT and CDR2 SNEGSKA (reference sequence). V dropped 0 bases and J dropped 4 bases, with 12 bases sitting between them. The CDR3 sequence: CSAREVRTSTGELFF. In DNA form, the CDR3 reads TGCAGTGCTAGAGAGGTTAGGACGAGCACCGGGGAGCTGTTTTTT.

This chain links TRBV9 with TRBJ1-1; no reliable D call. This CDR3 region has 16 residues. CDR1 SGDLS and CDR2 YYNGEE come from the germline V gene. V gave up 5 bases and J gave up 4 bases, with 21 bases separating them. The CDR3 loop reads CASSPISGSIPTEAFF. CDR3 nucleotides: TGTGCCAGCAGTCCTATTTCGGGGAGTATACCCACTGAAGCTTTCTTT.

This clonotype came up many times. The chain recombines TRBV19 with TRBJ2-3; D is uncertain. Germline V CDR1 and CDR2: LNHDA, SQIVND (reference sequence). V lost 4 bases to trimming and J lost 2 bases, with 7 bases between them. The CDR3 is made up of 13 amino acids. Here the CDR3 DNA reads TGTGCCAGTAGTAGCGGAAACACAGATACGCAGTATTTT. It encodes CASSSGNTDTQYF. Together with reference TRBV19 and TRBJ2-3, the CDR3 gives the full variable domain: DGGITQSPKYLFRKEGQNVTLSCEQNLNHDAMYWYRQDPGQGLRLIYYSQIVNDFQKGDIAEGYSVSREKKESFPLTVTSAQKNPTAFYLCASSSGNTDTQYFGPGTRLTVL.

This clonotype was counted many times. The J gene is TRBJ1-2, the V gene TRBV11-2, with TRBD1 matching 10 bases. Per germline, CDR1 SGHAT and CDR2 FQNNGV. The CDR3 has 16 amino acids. Unmatched junction bases numbered 8, after V lost 2 bases and J lost 5 bases. The CDR3: CASSLPRQGAHYGYTF. DNA for the CDR3: TGTGCCAGCAGCTTACCCCGACAGGGGGCGCATTATGGCTACACCTTC.

This clonotype was picked up a small number of times. This chain uses TRBV30 with TRBJ2-4; TRBD1 matches 9 bases. This CDR3 is built from 13 residues. CDR1 and CDR2 (germline): GTSNPN, SVGIG (reference sequence). Losses at the gene ends were 5 bases for V and 5 bases for J; bases not matched to a gene: 4. The CDR3 reads CAWATGGENIQYF. The CDR3 DNA follows: TGTGCCTGGGCAACAGGGGGCGAAAACATTCAGTACTTC. The full variable domain, completed using reference TRBV30 and TRBJ2-4, is SQTIHQWPATLVQPVGSPLSLECTVEGTSNPNLYWYRQAAGRGLQLLFYSVGIGQISSEVPQNLSASRPQDRQFILSSKKLLLSDSGFYLCAWATGGENIQYFGAGTRLSVL.

At least ten counts were recorded for this clonotype. The chain employs TRBV20-1 and TRBJ2-5, with D perhaps matching TRBD2 (7 bases). V lost 2 bases and J 4 bases, leaving 17 bases between the germline ends. CDR3 length: 15 amino acids. Germline CDR1 DFQATT, CDR2 SNEGSKA (reference sequence). CDR3 protein: CSARRGGGPPETQYF. CDR3 nucleotide sequence: TGCAGTGCTAGAAGGGGGGGAGGTCCCCCAGAGACCCAGTACTTC.

This clonotype was detected many times. The V and J genes are TRBV20-1 and TRBJ1-2; maybe TRBD1 (5 bases). Trimming took 5 bases from V and 4 from J, leaving 8 bases between them. Germline CDR1 DFQATT, CDR2 SNEGSKA (reference sequence). This CDR3 contains 11 residues. CDR3: CSADSPYGYTF. CDR3 sequence (DNA): TGCAGTGCTGACAGCCCCTATGGCTACACCTTC.

This clonotype was observed at least ten times. The J gene is TRBJ1-2, the V gene TRBV6-6; 7 bases are shared with TRBD1. V was pared by 6 bases and J by 5 bases, with 9 bases of the junction left unmatched. The V gene's germline CDR1 is MNHNY and CDR2 SVGAGI (reference sequence). The CDR3 is 14 amino acids. The CDR3 DNA reads TGTGCCAGCAGACCGTCTAGGGGGCTTTATGGCTACACCTTC. Amino acids: CASRPSRGLYGYTF.

This clonotype has just one count. A read error may be the cause here, since a much bigger clone is one base away. The genes are TRBV6-2 or TRBV6-3 and TRBJ2-3; 10 bases agree with TRBD2. V dropped 7 bases and J dropped 4; count of bases not matched to a gene: 17. CDR1 is MNHEY, CDR2 SVGEGT, per germline. This CDR3 comprises 18 residues. The CDR3: CASITPSGSGRAPDTQYF. The CDR3 DNA sequence: TGTGCCAGCATCACCCCGTCGGGGAGCGGGAGGGCCCCAGATACGCAGTATTTT.

The sample holds many counts of this clonotype. One end of the junction varies from germline; a read error may be responsible. This chain uses TRBV7-6 with TRBJ1-5; the D gene is possibly TRBD1 (6 bases). CDR3 length: 15 amino acids. Germline V gives CDR1 SGHVS, CDR2 FNYEAQ. The CDR3 DNA reads TGTGCCAGCAGCTTAGTTGCGGACAGCAGTCAGCCCCAGCATTTT. Residues: CASSLVADSSQPQHF.